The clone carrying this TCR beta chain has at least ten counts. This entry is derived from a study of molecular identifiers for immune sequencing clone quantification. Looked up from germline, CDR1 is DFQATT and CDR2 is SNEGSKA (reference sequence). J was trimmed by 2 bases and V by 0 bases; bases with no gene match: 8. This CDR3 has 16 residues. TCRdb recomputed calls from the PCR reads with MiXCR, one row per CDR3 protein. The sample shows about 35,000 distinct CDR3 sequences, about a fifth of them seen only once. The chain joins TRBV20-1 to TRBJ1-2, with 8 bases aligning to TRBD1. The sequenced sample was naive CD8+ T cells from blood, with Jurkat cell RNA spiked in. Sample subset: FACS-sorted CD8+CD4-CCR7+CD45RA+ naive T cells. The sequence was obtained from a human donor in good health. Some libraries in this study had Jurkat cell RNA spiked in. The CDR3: CSARDPRTGINYGYTF. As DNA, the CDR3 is TGCAGTGCTAGAGATCCCCGGACAGGGATAAACTATGGCTACACCTTC.